Listed here are 26 T cell receptor beta chains from one sample, sequenced in a study of blood T cell repertoires in COVID-19. Clones were sequenced by immunoSEQ multiplex PCR, and TCRdb holds only the in-frame ones, with some missing. The table records under 250,000 clones, 75% to 90% of them present only once. The sequencing sample was made of peripheral blood. These receptors came from a woman between 35 and 50 years old with acute or convalescent COVID-19.

This rearrangement joins TRBV6-5 to TRBJ1-5, with D perhaps TRBD1 (5 bases). The V end lost 6 bases, the J end lost 6 bases, and 9 bases lay between the germline ends. The CDR3 is 12 residues long. Germline V lookup: CDR1 MNHEY, CDR2 SVGAGI. CDR3 sequence (DNA): TGTGCCAGCAGACAGGTGCTTCAGCCCCAGCATTTT. This translates into CASRQVLQPQHF.

The CDR3 loop reads CAIKTGLYGANVLTF. In DNA, the CDR3 is TGTGCCATCAAGACGGGTCTGTACGGGGCCAACGTCCTGACTTTC. The chain carries TRBV10-3 and TRBJ2-6, with unresolved D. The CDR3 spans 15 residues. Germline lookup yields CDR1 ENHRY and CDR2 SYGVKD. The V and J ends lost 7 bases and 4 bases respectively, with 14 bases between them.

V and J are TRBV10-3 and TRBJ1-1; 11 nucleotides line up with TRBD1. V lost 6 bases, J lost 3 bases, and 3 bases stayed unmatched. Germline V gene data show CDR1 as ENHRY and CDR2 as SYGVKD. There are 14 residues in the CDR3. The CDR3 protein is CAIRLGQGDTEAFF. In nucleotides, the CDR3 is TGTGCCATCAGGCTGGGACAGGGGGACACTGAAGCTTTCTTT.

The chain is built from TRBV21-1 and TRBJ2-3; the tabulated D call, TRBD2, remains unverified against the DNA. TRBV21-1 is reported as a pseudogene. This CDR3 has 17 residues. CDR3 in DNA: TGTGCCAGCAGCACCGGGACTAGCGGGGGAGACACAGATACGCAGTATTTT. This encodes CASSTGTSGGDTDTQYF.

The gene calls are TRBV21-1 and TRBJ1-1; no check of the table's D call, TRBD1, against the DNA was made. TRBV21-1 is a pseudogene. CDR3 length: 14 amino acids. Written as DNA, the CDR3 is TGTGCCAGCAGCAAATCAGGGGTGAACACTGAAGCTTTCTTT. Encoded protein: CASSKSGVNTEAFF.

Points on this clone: Other nucleotide sequences in the sample specify the same CDR3. The chain recombines TRBV18 with TRBJ1-2, with 7 bases fitting TRBD1. The V gene end was trimmed by 6 bases and the J gene end by 4 bases; junction bases not matched to a gene: 5. Germline V CDR1 and CDR2: KGHSH, LQKENI. CDR3 size: 13 residues. The DNA of the CDR3 is TGTGCCAGCTCCCCCGACAGGGCCTATGGCTACACCTTC. The encoded protein is CASSPDRAYGYTF.

CDR3 amino acids: CASSDPIGGPQHF. In DNA, the CDR3 is TGTGCCAGCAGTGACCCCATAGGGGGGCCCCAGCATTTT. The gene calls are TRBV2 and TRBJ1-5, with a weak D call TRBD1 (6 bases). V lost 3 bases to trimming and J lost 9 bases, with 12 bases between them. The CDR3 spans 13 residues. Germline V gene data show CDR1 as SNHLY and CDR2 as FYNNEI.

This clone was recorded once. The CDR3 bases are TGTGCCAGCAGTACAGGGGGTACCACTTACAATGAGCAGTTCTTC. Encoded protein: CASSTGGTTYNEQFF. The gene calls are TRBV6-5 and TRBJ2-1; 8 nucleotides line up with TRBD1. Germline CDR1 and CDR2: MNHEY and SVGAGI. V was pared by 5 bases and J by 4 bases, with 7 bases of the junction left unmatched. CDR3 length: 15 amino acids.

For the CDR3, the DNA is TGCGCCAGCAGCTTTGGGACATCTAACTATGGCTACACCTTC. Translated: CASSFGTSNYGYTF. The chain combines TRBV5-1 with TRBJ1-2, with D tentatively TRBD1 (6 bases). Germline V lookup: CDR1 SGHRS, CDR2 YFSETQ. The V end lost 2 bases, the J end lost 0 bases, and 8 bases lay between the germline ends. This CDR3 is built from 14 residues.

A single count supports this clone. The V and J genes are TRBV29-1 and TRBJ2-4, with D tentatively TRBD2 (6 bases). From germline, CDR1 is SQVTM and CDR2 ANQGSEA. There are 14 residues in the CDR3. The V and J ends lost 5 bases and 0 bases respectively, with 11 bases between them. DNA for the CDR3: TGCAGCGTTCTAGCGCGAGGAGCCAAAAACATTCAGTACTTC. It encodes CSVLARGAKNIQYF.

V gene TRBV5-8 combines with J gene TRBJ2-1; 10 nucleotides match TRBD2. The CDR3 length is 20 residues. V lost 0 bases to trimming and J lost 0 bases; unmatched junction nucleotides: 12. Germline V gene data show CDR1 as SGHTS and CDR2 as YDEGEE. The CDR3 is CASSLGLSTSGTISYNEQFF. Here the CDR3 DNA reads TGTGCCAGCAGCTTGGGGTTGAGCACTAGCGGGACGATCTCCTACAATGAGCAGTTCTTC.

The chain carries TRBV19 and TRBJ2-1, with a weak D call TRBD1 (5 bases). Trimming left V 2 bases short and J 7 bases short, with 18 bases between. Looked up from germline, CDR1 is LNHDA and CDR2 is SQIVND (reference sequence). The CDR3 spans 16 residues. The CDR3 region is CASSIRSGIARNEQFF. The CDR3 DNA reads as TGTGCCAGTAGTATAAGGTCAGGGATCGCAAGGAATGAGCAGTTCTTC.

The rearrangement uses TRBV19 and TRBJ1-1; D is unclear. This CDR3 has 15 residues. Germline CDR1 reads LNHDA; CDR2 reads SQIVND (reference sequence). Trimming removed 1 base at V and 5 bases at J, with 14 bases between. CDR3 in amino acids: CASSIAPGSGTEAFF. For the CDR3, the DNA is TGTGCCAGTAGTATAGCCCCGGGCTCGGGGACTGAAGCTTTCTTT.

The V call is TRBV5-1, the J call TRBJ2-2; tentatively, D is TRBD1 (5 bases). Trimming took off 2 bases at V and 4 bases at J, with 9 bases between the two ends. The CDR3 extends over 14 amino acids. Germline lookup yields CDR1 SGHRS and CDR2 YFSETQ. This CDR3 is CASSFRGGTGELFF. The CDR3 DNA reads as TGCGCCAGCAGCTTTAGGGGTGGCACCGGGGAGCTGTTTTTT.

The V and J genes are TRBV6-5 and TRBJ2-3, with D perhaps matching TRBD1 (5 bases). V gave up 2 bases and J gave up 3 bases, with 12 bases separating them. CDR1 is MNHEY and CDR2 is SVGAGI in the germline V gene. This CDR3 is built from 15 residues. Written as DNA, the CDR3 is TGTGCCAGCAGTTACCCTGGGCAGGGAACAGATACGCAGTATTTT. Protein: CASSYPGQGTDTQYF.

This clone was seen only once. The chain employs TRBV11-2 and TRBJ1-1; no clear D gene. Germline V gene lookup returns CDR1 SGHAT and CDR2 FQNNGV. CDR3 length: 14 amino acids. V shed 5 bases and J shed 0 bases, with 10 bases lying between them. The DNA for the CDR3 is TGTGCCAGCAGCCCCGGACTCCTGAACACTGAAGCTTTCTTT. Translated: CASSPGLLNTEAFF. The full variable domain, its missing parts supplied by reference TRBV11-2 and TRBJ1-1, is EAGVAQSPRYKIIEKRQSVAFWCNPISGHATLYWYQQILGQGPKLLIQFQNNGVVDDSQLPKDRFSAERLKGVDSTLKIQPAKLEDSAVYLCASSPGLLNTEAFFGQGTRLTVV.

The rearrangement links TRBV18 to TRBJ1-5; 8 bases agree with TRBD1. Germline CDR1 reads KGHSH; CDR2 reads LQKENI. This CDR3 region has 15 residues. V dropped 8 bases and J dropped 0; count of bases not matched to a gene: 6. The CDR3 DNA follows: TGTGCCAGCATGGGACAGGAGAATAGCAATCAGCCCCAGCATTTT. Translating gives CASMGQENSNQPQHF.

This rearrangement joins TRBV5-1 to TRBJ1-3; the match to TRBD1 covers 8 bases. CDR1 and CDR2 from the germline V gene are SGHRS and YFSETQ. J gave up 2 bases and V 3 bases, and 13 bases lay outside the gene matches. The CDR3 covers 18 residues. The DNA for the CDR3 is TGCGCCAGCAGCTCTGGACAGGGACACGAAGATCCTGGAAACACCATATATTTT. Translating gives CASSSGQGHEDPGNTIYF.

This sequence joins TRBV2 and TRBJ1-2; maybe TRBD1 (6 bases). Trimming removed 0 bases at V and 7 bases at J, with 12 bases between. The CDR3 totals 14 residues. The germline CDR1 and CDR2 sequences are SNHLY and FYNNEI. CDR3 coding DNA: TGTGCCAGCAGTGAAGCTGGGGGGGCAAGTGGCTACACCTTC. Its translation is CASSEAGGASGYTF.

The genes are TRBV2 and TRBJ1-2; 11 positions agree with TRBD1. Germline V CDR1 and CDR2: SNHLY, FYNNEI. Trimming cost V 4 bases and J 8 bases; bases outside gene matches: 9. The CDR3 is made up of 15 amino acids. The CDR3 nucleotides read TGTGCCAGCAGTGGAAGGACAGGGGGCGTCCGGGGCTACACCTTC. Protein sequence: CASSGRTGGVRGYTF.

The chain has TRBV6-5 and TRBJ2-7, with D possibly being TRBD1 (6 bases). The V gene lost 6 bases and the J gene lost 4 bases, with 16 bases spanning the gap. The CDR3 loop spans 14 amino acids. Per the germline V gene, CDR1 is MNHEY and CDR2 is SVGAGI. CDR3 loop: CASSYTDSSYEQYV. The DNA for the CDR3 is TGTGCCAGCAGCTATACGGACAGCTCATACGAGCAGTACGTC.

A note on this clone: Other DNA sequences in this specimen translate into the identical CDR3. The V gene is TRBV30, the J gene TRBJ1-2; 8 bases map to TRBD1. Germline loops: CDR1 GTSNPN, CDR2 SVGIG (reference sequence). V dropped 2 bases and J dropped 0; count of bases not matched to a gene: 2. CDR3 length: 14 residues. The chain's CDR3 is CAWSSTGANYGYTF. The CDR3 coding sequence is TGTGCCTGGAGTTCGACAGGGGCTAACTATGGCTACACCTTC.

This clone is a singleton in its sample. This chain links TRBV5-1 with TRBJ2-2; 7 nucleotides agree with TRBD1. Germline CDR1 is SGHRS and CDR2 is YFSETQ. V was clipped by 0 bases and J by 7 bases; unmatched bases: 6. The CDR3 covers 15 residues. The DNA of the CDR3 is TGCGCCAGCAGCTTGGACAGGGGATTAGTCGGGGAGCTGTTTTTT. Translated: CASSLDRGLVGELFF.

This clone has just one count. The genes are TRBV5-4 and TRBJ2-2, with D possibly TRBD1 on 6 matching bases. This CDR3 has 15 amino acids. V shed 4 bases and J shed 1 base, with 11 bases lying between them. Germline V CDR1 and CDR2: SGHNT, YYREEE (reference sequence). The CDR3 here is CASSRDTLNTGELFF. CDR3 DNA: TGTGCCAGCAGCCGGGACACCTTGAACACCGGGGAGCTGTTTTTT.

The rearrangement joins TRBV24-1 to TRBJ1-2, with 10 bases identical to TRBD1. The germline V gene has CDR1 KGHDR and CDR2 SFDVKD. The CDR3 runs 14 residues. The V gene end was trimmed by 3 bases and the J gene end by 6 bases; junction bases not matched to a gene: 3. The CDR3 reads CATSDRTGGNGYTF. The CDR3 nucleotides read TGTGCCACCAGTGATCGGACAGGGGGAAATGGCTACACCTTC.

This chain uses TRBV4-1 with TRBJ1-3; TRBD1 matches at 9 bases. The CDR3 runs to 18 residues. Germline CDR1 reads MGHRA; CDR2 reads YSYEKL. The J segment lost 1 base and the V segment lost 4 bases, leaving 11 bases of the junction unmatched. CDR3 sequence reads: CASSPGTGYISSGNTIYF. The CDR3 nucleotides read TGCGCCAGCAGCCCCGGGACAGGGTATATCTCTTCTGGAAACACCATATATTTT.